This entry describes one T cell receptor beta chain. Its antigen is not identified. The record originates from a study of T cells expressing NK-cell markers. Turning to the study itself: Underlying the TCR beta repertoires were sorted CD3+CD56+NKG2C+, CD3+CD56+NKG2C- and CD3+CD56-NKG2C+ T cells. Most of the eight sequenced donors were HCMV-seropositive; one was seronegative.

Making the TCR beta cDNA relied on 5'RACE template switching with UMIs. From the 5' RACE reads, TCRdb lists one entry per CDR3 protein and no DNA. The specimen's table records around 380,000 distinct CDR3 sequences. Findings of the study overall: Four of the donors also had these clonotypes leading their CD3+CD56-NKG2C+ fraction.

The receptor was isolated from a woman aged 45-65 years in good health. The sample comprised blood T cells: a sorted CD56 or NKG2C T cell subset, CD4+ or CD8+ T cells, or bulk PBMC T cells (not recorded which).

This CDR3 is CASSLLRETSDTQYF. V and J are TRBV12-3 or TRBV12-4 and TRBJ2-3; TCRdb gives TRBD2 as the D gene, but with no DNA this cannot be confirmed. This CDR3 is 15 amino acids long.